This is a list of T cell receptor beta chains from one sample in a study of spatial heterogeneity in lung cancer. TCRdb independently ran MiXCR on the 5' RACE reads; one entry per CDR3 protein. Of some 47,000 distinct CDR3 sequences in the sample, 6% to 9% were seen once. This specimen was PBMCs, taken at surgery. The source of these receptors is a female donor with early-stage non-small cell lung cancer. CDR3s include the opening cysteine and the closing phenylalanine or tryptophan. A D gene is named only where the DNA matches it firmly. Clone sizes are given selectively: once, few, many, or a class where the clone is expanded.

CDR3 DNA,CDR3 protein,J gene,V gene,D gene,clone size
TGTGCCAGCAGCTTATCTGTAGGGGGAAGCAATCAGCCCCAGCATTTT,CASSLSVGGSNQPQHF,TRBJ1-5,TRBV7-2,-,-
TGCGCCAGCAGCCAAGGCGGAGACGTCAATGAGCAGTTCTTC,CASSQGGDVNEQFF,TRBJ2-1,TRBV4-1,-,many
TGTGCCAGCAGCGGGGCCGGGGTGGAGACCCAGTACTTC,CASSGAGVETQYF,TRBJ2-5,TRBV7-6,-,-
TGTGCCAGCGGACCCAGAGCGGGGGGGTCTACAGATACGCAGTATTTT,CASGPRAGGSTDTQYF,TRBJ2-3,TRBV9,TRBD2,few
TGTGCCAGTAGCGAGTTCCTCCTAGCCAAAAACATTCAGTACTTC,CASSEFLLAKNIQYF,TRBJ2-4,TRBV19,-,many
TGTGCCAGCAGCCAAGGGGTCACGTCCAACGAGCAGTACTTC,CASSQGVTSNEQYF,TRBJ2-7,TRBV3-1,-,many
TGCAGCGTTGGGATCGGGGGAGCTGACACAGATACGCAGTATTTT,CSVGIGGADTDTQYF,TRBJ2-3,TRBV29-1,-,few
TGTGCCAGCAGTCAAACCTTCCGTCAGCCCCAGCATTTT,CASSQTFRQPQHF,TRBJ1-5,TRBV6-5,-,many
TGTGCCAGCAGTGAAGCGAGCCGGGGTGAAAAACTGTTTTTT,CASSEASRGEKLFF,TRBJ1-4,TRBV6-1,-,many
TGCAGCGCCCCCTTGGGCGGGGGGCAGGAGACCCAGTACTTC,CSAPLGGGQETQYF,TRBJ2-5,TRBV29-1,TRBD2,many
TGTGCCAGCAGCGCAACGGGGCCCGGGGAGCTGTTTTTT,CASSATGPGELFF,TRBJ2-2,TRBV5-4,-,few
TGCAGTGCTAGTCTGGGTTCAGACTCTGGGGGACCCCTCCACTTT,CSASLGSDSGGPLHF,TRBJ1-6,TRBV20-1,-,few
TGTGCCAGCCGCGGAGCCTTCTTCGGGGAGCTGTTTTTT,CASRGAFFGELFF,TRBJ2-2,TRBV9,-,many
TGCAGTGCTAGGGAAACTAGGCTTTACGGCACAGATACGCAGTATTTT,CSARETRLYGTDTQYF,TRBJ2-3,TRBV20-1,-,many
TGTGCCAGCTCACGAGCGGGGGCCGTCCAAGAGACCCAGTACTTC,CASSRAGAVQETQYF,TRBJ2-5,TRBV18,TRBD2,many
TGCAGCGCTCGGAACCAGGGAGGGGAGCTGTTTTTT,CSARNQGGELFF,TRBJ2-2,TRBV29-1,-,many
TGTGCCAGCAGCCCACTAGCGGGCGGGATCCAAGAGACCCAGTACTTC,CASSPLAGGIQETQYF,TRBJ2-5,TRBV7-9,TRBD2,few
TGCAGTGCTAGGATGGGGGGCTACGAGCAGTACTTC,CSARMGGYEQYF,TRBJ2-7,TRBV20-1,-,-
TGTGCCTGGAGTCCCAGGGGGCTGGTGACCGGGGAGCTGTTTTTT,CAWSPRGLVTGELFF,TRBJ2-2,TRBV30,TRBD1,few
TGTGCCAGCAGCCAAGCGGGGGGGCTCACAGATACGCAGTATTTT,CASSQAGGLTDTQYF,TRBJ2-3,TRBV5-4,TRBD2,many
TGTGCCACCTCGACAGGCGCTAGCACAGATACGCAGTATTTT,CATSTGASTDTQYF,TRBJ2-3,TRBV10-3,-,few
TGTGCCAGCCGGAGGGGGCCGGGTGCAGATACGCAGTATTTT,CASRRGPGADTQYF,TRBJ2-3,TRBV11-3,-,many
TGTGCCAGCGGAACCTGGGATACGCAGTATTTT,CASGTWDTQYF,TRBJ2-3,TRBV14,-,many
TGTGCCAGCAGCTTGGGACAGGGGGCAAATTCACCCCTCCACTTT,CASSLGQGANSPLHF,TRBJ1-6,TRBV5-8,TRBD1,-
TGTGCCAGCAGCACGAGCGGGGTGGGAGAGCAGTACTTC,CASSTSGVGEQYF,TRBJ2-7,TRBV13,TRBD2,many
TGTGCCAGCAGCCAAGAAAGTGCGGCTTTCTTT,CASSQESAAFF,TRBJ1-1,TRBV4-2,-,many
TGTGCCAGCAGTGATTGGGCTCGACAGCCCCAGCATTTT,CASSDWARQPQHF,TRBJ1-5,TRBV6-1,-,many
TGTGCCAGCAGCTCATCCGGGACCTCTGCGGAAAAACTGTTTTTT,CASSSSGTSAEKLFF,TRBJ1-4,TRBV7-8,-,-
TGTGCCAGTAGTATGAGGGGGATACCCACAGATACGCAGTATTTT,CASSMRGIPTDTQYF,TRBJ2-3,TRBV19,-,many
TGCGCCAGCAGCCAAGTGCCAGCGGCTTCAGATACGCAGTATTTT,CASSQVPAASDTQYF,TRBJ2-3,TRBV4-1,-,few
TGTGCCAGCAGCAAAGAGGGGACTAGCGGGGGACCGGGGGCAGATACGCAGTATTTT,CASSKEGTSGGPGADTQYF,TRBJ2-3,TRBV21-1,-,many
TGTGCCAGCAGTTGGACTAGCGGGGACAATGAGCAGTTCTTC,CASSWTSGDNEQFF,TRBJ2-1,TRBV28,TRBD2,many
TGTGCCAGCAGCTTAGGCCGGCAGGGCTACGAGCAGTACTTC,CASSLGRQGYEQYF,TRBJ2-7,TRBV7-2,-,many
TGTGCCAGCAGTACAGGGATGACGACTCGAACGAATTCACCCCTCCACTTT,CASSTGMTTRTNSPLHF,TRBJ1-6,TRBV6-5,-,few
TGTGCCAGCAGCTCCTCGCTGGGACTCCTAAACACTGAAGCTTTCTTT,CASSSSLGLLNTEAFF,TRBJ1-1,TRBV7-2,-,many
TGCGCCAGCAGCTTGGTGATAACCGGGGAGCTGTTTTTT,CASSLVITGELFF,TRBJ2-2,TRBV5-1,-,many
TGTGCCAGCAGTGGGGTGGTATTAAAGACCCAGTACTTC,CASSGVVLKTQYF,TRBJ2-5,TRBV2,-,many
TGTGCCAGCAGTCAACCCGGACAGGGCCTTTACGAGCAGTACTTC,CASSQPGQGLYEQYF,TRBJ2-7,TRBV6-6,TRBD1,many
TGTGCCAGCAGCTTAAACCTCAGGATGGGTAACTATGGCTACACCTTC,CASSLNLRMGNYGYTF,TRBJ1-2,TRBV7-2,-,many
TGTGCCAGCAGCTTATTGGCGGGGGTCTACTCTGGGGCCAACGTCCTGACTTTC,CASSLLAGVYSGANVLTF,TRBJ2-6,TRBV7-2,TRBD2,few
TGTGCCAGCAGCTTGCCGGCAGGGGGCGTCGCCGGGGAGCTGTTTTTT,CASSLPAGGVAGELFF,TRBJ2-2,TRBV7-9,TRBD1,many
TGCGCCAGCAGCCGTGGGACAGGGGAATCCTACGAGCAGTACTTC,CASSRGTGESYEQYF,TRBJ2-7,TRBV5-1,TRBD1,-
TGTGCCAGCAGCCCTTACCCCGGGACAGGGTTAGACGAGCAGTACTTC,CASSPYPGTGLDEQYF,TRBJ2-7,TRBV3-1,TRBD1,many
TGCGCCAGCAGCTCCATCCACCCCGGGGGGGCAACAGATACGCAGTATTTT,CASSSIHPGGATDTQYF,TRBJ2-3,TRBV5-1,TRBD2,many
TGTGCCAGCAAACGACTGACCCGTGCAACTAATGAAAAACTGTTTTTT,CASKRLTRATNEKLFF,TRBJ1-4,TRBV2,-,many
TGTGCCAACAGCCAAAGACAGGGTCTCAATCAGCCCCAGCATTTT,CANSQRQGLNQPQHF,TRBJ1-5,TRBV4-2,TRBD1,-
TGTGCCAGCAGCTTCGACCGGGGCCCCTACAATGAGCAGTTCTTC,CASSFDRGPYNEQFF,TRBJ2-1,TRBV7-2,-,many
TGCGCCAGCAGCTTCAGACAGGGGGCGGAAAAACTGTTTTTT,CASSFRQGAEKLFF,TRBJ1-4,TRBV5-1,TRBD1,many
TGCGCCAGCAGCCTAGTACTGGATTCATCCCTCCACTTT,CASSLVLDSSLHF,TRBJ1-6,TRBV4-1,-,-
TGCAGCGTTGATTGGGGTCGTACTGAAGCTTTCTTT,CSVDWGRTEAFF,TRBJ1-1,TRBV29-1,-,many
TGTGCCAGCAGTCGGCGCCTAGCGGGGGATCGAGAGACCCAGTACTTC,CASSRRLAGDRETQYF,TRBJ2-5,TRBV13,TRBD2,many
TGTGCCAGCAGAAGACAGCCGGCAGATACGCAGTATTTT,CASRRQPADTQYF,TRBJ2-3,TRBV6-4,-,-
TGTGCCAGCAGCTTGGAACCGAGGACAGATGAAAAACTGTTTTTT,CASSLEPRTDEKLFF,TRBJ1-4,TRBV7-9,-,many
TGTGCCAGCAGCTTCCTCGGCGTAGCCAAAAACATTCAGTACTTC,CASSFLGVAKNIQYF,TRBJ2-4,TRBV11-2,-,many